This T cell receptor beta chain was found in a study of breast tumors, draining lymph nodes, adjacent tissues. Findings and limits, study-wide: That most tumor T cells come from lymph nodes remained unproven.

This clonotype was recorded a few times. Antigen specificity is unknown. Samples came from axillary lymph nodes draining the breast cancer. TCRdb fed the multiplex PCR reads into MiXCR, producing one record per CDR3 protein. The sample holds over 150,000 distinct CDR3 sequences; around 29% are singletons and the top ten take approximately 4.3%. This CDR3 comprises 16 residues. V gave up 2 bases and J gave up 5 bases; unmatched junction bases: 5. CDR1 is MNHEY, CDR2 SMNVEV, per germline (reference sequence). The chain has TRBV27 and TRBJ2-2, with 10 bases that match TRBD2. The clonotype comes from a female donor with breast cancer. Some clones in this sample may be carry-over from other donors' samples. Sequencing input: axillary lymph node tissue. This chain's CDR3 is CASSLTSGIGTGELFF. CDR3 bases: TGTGCCAGCAGTTTAACTAGCGGGATTGGTACCGGGGAGCTGTTTTTT.